Here is one TCR beta chain with its context. The sample comes from a study of blood T cell repertoires in COVID-19. CDR3 length: 15 amino acids. V lost 5 bases and J 2 bases, leaving 13 bases between the germline ends. Germline values: CDR1 LNHNV, CDR2 YYDKDF (reference sequence). It was during active infection that Seattle patients were enrolled and then longitudinally followed. Assay used: immunoSEQ multiplex PCR; TCRdb lists only in-frame clones, some missing. The data hold roughly 250,000 clones, with around 82% observed a single time. This chain joins TRBV15 and TRBJ1-5; D not resolved. Sequencing used peripheral blood. The clonotype originates from a person aged 65-85 years with COVID-19, enrolled during active disease. The CDR3 is CATSFSLSGNQPQHF. As DNA, the CDR3 is TGTGCCACCAGCTTTTCTCTGTCAGGCAATCAGCCCCAGCATTTT.